These 2 T cell receptor beta chains came from one sample sequenced in a study of blood T cell repertoires in COVID-19. Data came from immunoSEQ multiplex PCR; TCRdb stores just in-frame clones and leaves some out. This repertoire shows some 210,000 clones, 80% found once; its top ten account for 3.5% to 4.5%. The material sequenced was PBMCs or T cells enriched from blood (not recorded which). Receptors originate from a man aged 30-40 years with acute COVID-19.

The chain has TRBV29-1 and TRBJ2-1, with a weak D call TRBD2 (5 bases). V lost 6 bases to trimming and J lost 14 bases, with 20 bases between them. This CDR3 region has 12 residues. In germline, CDR1 is SQVTM, CDR2 ANQGSEA. CDR3 DNA: TGCAGCGTCGCGGAATCGGAACCCGGGGAGTTCTTC. Residues: CSVAESEPGEFF.

Comment on this clone: This specimen includes other DNA sequences encoding the same CDR3. J is TRBJ2-5 and V is TRBV5-1; D perhaps matches TRBD2 (7 bases). Per germline, CDR1 SGHRS and CDR2 YFSETQ. The CDR3 runs to 15 residues. V was pared by 0 bases and J by 5 bases, with 14 bases between. The CDR3 spells CASSLAVGGRETQYF. CDR3 sequence (DNA): TGCGCCAGCAGCTTGGCCGTGGGGGGGCGGGAGACCCAGTACTTC.